This note documents a single T cell receptor (beta chain) sequence. Its antigen is still unknown. Profiling relied on immunoSEQ multiplex PCR, and the TCRdb table lists in-frame clones only, not all of them. This sample has about 680,000 clones, with roughly nine tenths found just once. These data originate in a study of Ad26.COV2.S vaccination and SARS-CoV-2 variants. Study context: The vaccine Ad26.COV2.S was put into the muscle once, or twice with 56 days between. Study-level results: The TCR-based breadth and depth measures might underestimate overall T cell responses. Placebo recipients showed lower spike-specific TCR breadth than vaccinees.

The treatment is: around 19 received Ad26.COV2.S at low or high dose, single or two shots; five or six received placebo; per-sample allocation not given. On day 63 after the first injection, vaccine and placebo recipients gave samples. An Ad26 vector expressing Wuhan-strain SARS-CoV-2 spike served as the vaccine. Germline lookup yields CDR1 SQVTM and CDR2 ANQGSEA. This CDR3 comprises 12 residues. Trimming removed 6 bases from V and 4 bases from J, with 10 bases in between. The clonotype was recovered from a person aged 18-65 years who received the Ad26.COV2.S COVID-19 vaccine or a placebo. Specimen: peripheral blood, collected in a trial of Ad26.COV2.S vaccine versus placebo. V gene TRBV29-1 combines with J gene TRBJ1-5, with no clear D. DNA of the CDR3: TGCAGCGTAAGGGAGCGAAATCAGCCCCAGCATTTT. Translated, it gives CSVRERNQPQHF. Filled out from reference TRBV29-1 and TRBJ1-5, the complete variable domain reads SAVISQKPSRDICQRGTSLTIQCQVDSQVTMMFWYRQQPGQSLTLIATANQGSEATYESGFVIDKFPISRPNLTFSTLTVSNMSPEDSSIYLCSVRERNQPQHFGDGTRLSIL.